These 8 T cell receptor beta chains share one sample of origin, sequenced in a study of blood T cell repertoires in COVID-19. Repertoires were generated with immunoSEQ multiplex PCR, while TCRdb's copy carries only in-frame clones and drops some. The repertoire includes approximately 500,000 clones, roughly nine tenths of them detected once, and roughly 8% sits in the top ten. Sequencing used peripheral blood. The receptors were gathered from a woman aged 45-65 years with COVID-19, enrolled during active disease.

V usage is TRBV12-3 or TRBV12-4 and J usage is TRBJ1-1; D uncertain. V lost 2 bases and J 3 bases, leaving 7 bases between the germline ends. This CDR3 is 13 amino acids long. The chain's CDR3 is CASSLQVYTEAFF. DNA for the CDR3: TGTGCCAGCAGTTTACAGGTCTACACTGAAGCTTTCTTT.

Regarding this clone: The same CDR3 also results from other DNA sequences found in this sample. This rearrangement joins TRBV18 to TRBJ1-1; TRBD1 is a possible D gene (6 bases). The CDR3 is made up of 13 amino acids. V was shortened by 2 bases and J by 5 bases, with 9 bases between the two germline ends. Germline V gene sequence: CDR1 KGHSH, CDR2 LQKENI. CDR3 coding DNA: TGTGCCAGCTCACCAGGGGGCGATACTGAAGCTTTCTTT. This sequence encodes CASSPGGDTEAFF.

This clone was detected once. This chain connects TRBV10-1 to TRBJ2-7; D might be TRBD1 (6 bases). This CDR3 region has 12 residues. In germline, CDR1 is WNHNN, CDR2 SYGVQD (reference sequence). Deletions cut 6 bases from V and 5 bases from J, with 11 bases between. Here the CDR3 reads CASSPGVNEQYF. For the CDR3, the DNA is TGCGCCAGCAGCCCAGGGGTGAACGAGCAGTACTTC.

This clone has just a few counts. The V call is TRBV27, the J call TRBJ1-5, with a possible D match to TRBD1 (5 bases). The CDR3 contains 14 residues. The V gene's germline CDR1 is MNHEY and CDR2 SMNVEV (reference sequence). Trimming took off 8 bases at V and 6 bases at J, with 17 bases between the two ends. CDR3 in amino acids: CASSPTVILQPQHF. In nucleotides, the CDR3 is TGTGCCAGCTCTCCGACAGTGATTCTTCAGCCCCAGCATTTT.

This rearrangement joins TRBV7-6 to TRBJ1-5, with a weak D call TRBD1 (6 bases). V lost 5 bases and J 5 bases, leaving 13 bases between the germline ends. Germline values: CDR1 SGHVS, CDR2 FNYEAQ. CDR3 size: 14 residues. DNA of the CDR3: TGTGCCAGCAGCGAGAGGGGGGGCGATCAGCCCCAGCATTTT. It encodes CASSERGGDQPQHF.

CDR3 sequence: CAWSTGGSSYNSPLHF. CDR3 DNA sequence: TGTGCCTGGAGTACAGGGGGCAGCTCCTATAATTCACCCCTCCACTTT. J is TRBJ1-6 and V is TRBV30, with 9 bases aligning to TRBD1. The CDR3 length is 16 residues. Germline values: CDR1 GTSNPN, CDR2 SVGIG (reference sequence). V trimming: 2 bases; J trimming: 0 bases; junction bases outside the gene matches: 2.

The CDR3 here is CASRSGEGYTF. In DNA form, the CDR3 reads TGTGCCAGCAGGTCGGGGGAGGGCTACACCTTC. This sequence joins TRBV19 and TRBJ1-2, with D tentatively TRBD1 (5 bases). Germline assignment: CDR1 LNHDA and CDR2 SQIVND (reference sequence). V lost 9 bases, J lost 8 bases, and 13 bases lay in between. This CDR3 has 11 amino acids. The entire variable domain, with the rest obtained from reference TRBV19 and TRBJ1-2, is as follows: DGGITQSPKYLFRKEGQNVTLSCEQNLNHDAMYWYRQDPGQGLRLIYYSQIVNDFQKGDIAEGYSVSREKKESFPLTVTSAQKNPTAFYLCASRSGEGYTFGSGTRLTVV.

J is TRBJ1-5 and V is TRBV3-1 (or the pseudogene TRBV3-2), with D possibly TRBD1 on 5 matching bases. The CDR3 spans 13 residues. Germline V gene data show CDR1 as LGHDT and CDR2 as YNNKEL (reference sequence). V was clipped by 5 bases and J by 7 bases, with 12 bases between them. The CDR3 protein is CASSFGGYQPQHF. The CDR3, as DNA: TGTGCCAGCAGCTTCGGGGGATACCAGCCCCAGCATTTT.